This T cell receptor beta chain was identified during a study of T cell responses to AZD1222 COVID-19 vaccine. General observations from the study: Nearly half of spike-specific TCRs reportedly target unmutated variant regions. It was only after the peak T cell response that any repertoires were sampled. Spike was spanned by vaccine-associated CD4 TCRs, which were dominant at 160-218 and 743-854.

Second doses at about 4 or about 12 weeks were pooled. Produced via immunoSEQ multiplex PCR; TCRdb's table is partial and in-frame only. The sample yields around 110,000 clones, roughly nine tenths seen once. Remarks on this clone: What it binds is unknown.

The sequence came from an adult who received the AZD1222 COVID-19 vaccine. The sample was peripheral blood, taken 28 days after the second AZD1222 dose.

The CDR3 region has the DNA TGTGCCAGCAGCCAGCGGGAGGCCTCCTACGAGCAGTACTTC. Its translation is CASSQREASYEQYF. The chain recombines TRBV3-1 (or the pseudogene TRBV3-2) with TRBJ2-7, with 8 bases lining up with TRBD2. Germline CDR1 reads LGHDT; CDR2 reads YNNKEL (reference sequence). V lost 3 bases, J lost 0 bases, and 1 base stayed unmatched. The CDR3 runs 14 residues.